Shown below are 3 T cell receptor beta chains from a single sample sequenced in a study of technical replicates of blood from a handful of donors (dated by TCRdb to 2016 to 2017). The protocol used for the library was the immunoSEQ multiplex PCR assay. Here the immuneACCESS table is served through TCRdb, limited to in-frame sequences with V and J called. Missing clones are a known gap in these copies; in checked studies unresolved V genes cover under half, and the rest lacks a known reason. The sample contains around 13,000 clones, more than 85% of them found a single time. The biggest ten clones account for approximately 7.4% of the sample. The source material was PBMCs. The receptors here all came from a human donor in good health.

The rearrangement joins TRBV7-2 to TRBJ2-7; D is ambiguous. V dropped 3 bases and J dropped 2 bases, with 8 bases sitting between them. The germline V gene has CDR1 SGHTA and CDR2 FQGNSA. The CDR3 is made up of 13 amino acids. CDR3 nucleotide sequence: TGTGCCAGCAGCTTCTACCAAGCCTACGAGCAGTACTTC. Amino acid sequence: CASSFYQAYEQYF.

The CDR3 sequence: CASSSVAGGGEQFF. The CDR3 DNA is TGCGCCAGCAGCTCGGTAGCGGGAGGAGGTGAGCAGTTCTTC. V and J are TRBV5-1 and TRBJ2-1; 10 bases agree with TRBD2. Trimming at V came to 3 bases and at J to 9 bases, leaving 6 bases not matched to a gene. This CDR3 contains 14 residues. Germline CDR1 is SGHRS and CDR2 is YFSETQ.

V gene TRBV10-2 combines with J gene TRBJ2-2; TRBD2 is a possible D gene (5 bases). The CDR3 extends over 15 amino acids. The germline gives CDR1 WSHSY, CDR2 SAAADI. V lost 4 bases and J 0 bases, leaving 9 bases between the germline ends. Here the CDR3 DNA reads TGCGCCAGCAGTGGAGGTAGCGCGAACACCGGGGAGCTGTTTTTT. Amino acids: CASSGGSANTGELFF.